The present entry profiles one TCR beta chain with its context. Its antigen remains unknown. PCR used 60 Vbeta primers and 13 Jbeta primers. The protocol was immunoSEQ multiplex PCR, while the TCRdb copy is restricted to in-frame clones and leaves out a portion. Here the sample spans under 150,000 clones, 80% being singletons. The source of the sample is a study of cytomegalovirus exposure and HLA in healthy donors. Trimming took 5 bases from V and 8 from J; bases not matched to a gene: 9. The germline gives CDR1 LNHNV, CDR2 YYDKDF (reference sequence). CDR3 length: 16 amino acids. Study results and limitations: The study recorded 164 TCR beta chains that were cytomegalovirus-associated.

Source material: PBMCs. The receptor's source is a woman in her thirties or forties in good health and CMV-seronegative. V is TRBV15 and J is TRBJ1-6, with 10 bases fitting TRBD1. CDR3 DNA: TGTGCCACCAGCCGAGGCGGGGACAGGGGCTATTCACCCCTCCACTTT. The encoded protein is CATSRGGDRGYSPLHF.